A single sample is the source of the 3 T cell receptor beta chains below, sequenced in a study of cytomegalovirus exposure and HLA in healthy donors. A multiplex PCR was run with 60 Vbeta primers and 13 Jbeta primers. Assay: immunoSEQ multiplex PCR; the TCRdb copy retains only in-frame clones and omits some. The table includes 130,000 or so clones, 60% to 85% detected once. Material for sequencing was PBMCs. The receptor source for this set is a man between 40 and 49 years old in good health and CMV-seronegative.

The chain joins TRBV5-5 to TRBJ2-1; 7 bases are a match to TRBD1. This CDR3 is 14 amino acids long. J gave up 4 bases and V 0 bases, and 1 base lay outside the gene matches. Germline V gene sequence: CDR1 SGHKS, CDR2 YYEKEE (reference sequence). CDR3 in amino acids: CASSLGQGYNEQFF. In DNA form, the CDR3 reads TGTGCCAGCAGCTTGGGACAGGGATACAATGAGCAGTTCTTC.

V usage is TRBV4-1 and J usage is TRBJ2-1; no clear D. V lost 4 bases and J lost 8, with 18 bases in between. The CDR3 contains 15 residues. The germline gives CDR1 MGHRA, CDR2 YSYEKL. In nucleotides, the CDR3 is TGCGCCAGCAGCCCTAGGCCAGCGACTGGCGATGAGCAGTTCTTC. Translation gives CASSPRPATGDEQFF.

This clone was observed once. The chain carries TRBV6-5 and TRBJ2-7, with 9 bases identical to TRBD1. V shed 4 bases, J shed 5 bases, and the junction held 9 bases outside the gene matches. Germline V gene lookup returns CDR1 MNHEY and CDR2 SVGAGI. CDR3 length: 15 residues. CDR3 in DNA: TGTGCCAGCAGTTCCATACAGGGGGCGCAAGACGAGCAGTACTTC. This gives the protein CASSSIQGAQDEQYF.